A selection of T cell receptor beta chains follows, all from one sample in a study of blood T cell repertoires in COVID-19. TCRdb keeps only in-frame clones here, not all; method: immunoSEQ multiplex PCR. The sample has hundreds of thousands of clones; about 89% are singletons. Sequenced material: peripheral blood. The receptors derive from a woman aged 30 to 39 with acute or convalescent COVID-19. Each CDR3 is given with its conserved first and last residue. A D gene is named only where the DNA matches it firmly. Clone size, where shown, is once, few, many, or a class for clones that have expanded.

>-|TRBV28|TRBJ2-5|TRBD1
TGTGCCAGCACGGGAGAAGGAGGAGGGGGACAGGGGGCACGGGAGACCCAGTACTTC
CASTGEGGGGQGARETQYF
>-|TRBV4-1|TRBJ1-2|-
TGCGCCAGCAGCCAAGTGGCAGGTTCCCGTAATAACTATGGCTACACCTTC
CASSQVAGSRNNYGYTF
>few|TRBV7-2|TRBJ1-6|-
TGTGCCAGCACCGCGGGGGGGAGAGGTACACCCCTCCACTTT
CASTAGGRGTPLHF
>-|TRBV4-1|TRBJ2-1|TRBD2
TGCGCCAGCAGACCTAGAGCGGGGGGGCTTGTTGAGCAGTTCTTC
CASRPRAGGLVEQFF
>-|TRBV28|TRBJ1-2|TRBD1
TGTGCCAGCAGTGGACAGGGTAACTATGGCTACACCTTC
CASSGQGNYGYTF
>-|TRBV6-5|TRBJ1-5|TRBD1
TGTGCCACCGGGACAGGTCAGCCCCAGCATTTT
CATGTGQPQHF
>once|TRBV10-1|TRBJ2-2|-
TGCGCCAGCAGAGCAGGGGCAACCGGGGAGCTGTTTTTT
CASRAGATGELFF
>-|TRBV5-1|TRBJ1-2|-
TGCGCCAGCAGCTTGGATTTGAGCAGGGGTAACTATGGCTACACCTTC
CASSLDLSRGNYGYTF
>-|TRBV27|TRBJ1-4|-
TGTGCCAGCAGACGGACGGGACTAGGTGAAAAACTGTTTTTT
CASRRTGLGEKLFF
>-|TRBV10-3|TRBJ1-1|-
TGTGCCATCAGTGAGCACGGGGTGGTAGACACTGAAGCTTTCTTT
CAISEHGVVDTEAFF
>once|TRBV5-6|TRBJ1-1|-
TGTGCCAGCAGCTTGGGAGCGGGGAACACTGAAGCTTTCTTT
CASSLGAGNTEAFF
>-|TRBV15|TRBJ1-5|-
TGTGCCACCAGCAGAGTAGCAAAGAGCAATCAGCCCCAGCATTTT
CATSRVAKSNQPQHF
>-|TRBV5-6|TRBJ1-6|-
TGTGCCAGCAGCTTGTCTCTCCGCTCCTATAATTCACCCCTCCACTTT
CASSLSLRSYNSPLHF
>-|TRBV29-1|TRBJ2-5|-
TGCAGCGTTGAAAAGGTGACTCACCAAGAGACCCAGTACTTC
CSVEKVTHQETQYF
>-|TRBV19|TRBJ1-2|-
TGTGCCAGTAGGAAGGACTCTAACTATGGCTACACCTTC
CASRKDSNYGYTF
>-|TRBV29-1|TRBJ2-1|-
TGCAGCGTTGCAGGGAACTACAATGAGCAGTTCTTC
CSVAGNYNEQFF
>-|TRBV10-1|TRBJ2-2|TRBD1
TGCGCCAGCAGTGTCTCCGGGACAGGAGGTTCCGGGGAGCTGTTTTTT
CASSVSGTGGSGELFF
>-|TRBV27|TRBJ1-2|-
TGTGCCAGCAGTGCAAGGGAGAGTTGGTATGGCTACACCTTC
CASSARESWYGYTF
>-|TRBV4-1|TRBJ2-7|-
TGCGCCAGCAGCCAAGATTCGGTGTCTACCGAGCAGTACTTC
CASSQDSVSTEQYF